The present TCR beta chain was sequenced within a study of blood T cell repertoires in COVID-19. Study at large: Sites in the United States, Italy and Spain provided acute and convalescent COVID-19 samples. PBMCs, B-cell-depleted T cells, or T cells provided the cDNA or gDNA that made up the material.

Original methodology: Amplification of reference gene primers was used by the study to estimate nucleated cell counts. Here immunoSEQ multiplex PCR was the method, and the copy in TCRdb shows in-frame clones only, minus some. V and J calls and clone size come straight from that table; D and trimming were deduced from the DNA. The sample records some 80,000 clones, around 84% being singletons. The CDR3 has 15 amino acids. Germline V gives CDR1 LGHNT, CDR2 FRNRAP. The V and J ends lost 4 bases and 7 bases, in that order; junction bases with no gene match: 5. Source material: peripheral blood. The origin of this receptor is a woman aged 70-85 years with acute or convalescent COVID-19. The gene calls are TRBV12-5 and TRBJ2-2, with 11 bases matching TRBD1. For the CDR3, the DNA is TGTGCTAGTGGTTCGGGACAGGGGGATGGCGGGGAGCTGTTTTTT. Protein: CASGSGQGDGGELFF.